This TCR beta chain is from a study of T-cell memory formation after mild COVID-19. A single record per CDR3 protein comes from TCRdb applying MiXCR to the 5' RACE reads. The sample has roughly 450,000 distinct CDR3 sequences, 18% seen once. Per germline, CDR1 SEHNR and CDR2 FQNEAQ (reference sequence). J lost 0 bases, V lost 5 bases, and 5 bases had no gene match. The CDR3 is made up of 15 amino acids. V gene TRBV7-9 combines with J gene TRBJ2-3; 7 nucleotides agree with TRBD2. The sequencing input was PBMCs or a T cell subset sorted from them (not recorded which). The clonotype was recovered from an adult woman who had mild COVID-19 (a few samples of this study predate the infection). Cell type and time point are not known. CDR3 residues: CASSQSGASTDTQYF. The CDR3, as DNA: TGTGCCAGCAGCCAAAGCGGGGCCAGCACAGATACGCAGTATTTT.